Each of the 8 T cell receptor beta chains below was sequenced from the same sample in a study of graft-versus-host responses after intestinal transplantation. Some clones are missing from TCRdb's copy, which holds only in-frame ones; the method was immunoSEQ multiplex PCR. The sample holds under 85,000 clones, 85% to 95% seen once. What these receptors recognize is not known. Sequencing used unstimulated CD8+ T cells sorted from spleen or lymph node cells, obtained before intestinal transplant. These receptors all come from a human donor who received an intestinal transplant.

The rearrangement joins TRBV25-1 to TRBJ2-1, with D possibly TRBD2 on 5 matching bases. The CDR3 contains 16 residues. Trimming cost V 3 bases and J 5 bases, with 17 bases left between them. CDR1 is MGHDK and CDR2 is SYGVNS in the germline V gene. CDR3 protein: CASSEPRGWTDNEQFF. The CDR3 nucleotides read TGTGCCAGCAGTGAGCCACGGGGTTGGACGGACAATGAGCAGTTCTTC.

The rearrangement uses TRBV9 and TRBJ2-3, with TRBD2 matching 8 bases. Germline V gene sequence: CDR1 SGDLS, CDR2 YYNGEE. The CDR3 is 15 residues long. Losses at the gene ends were 4 bases for V and 4 bases for J; bases not matched to a gene: 8. CDR3 amino acids: CASSTGTRLADTQYF. The CDR3 nucleotides read TGTGCCAGCAGCACCGGGACTAGATTGGCAGATACGCAGTATTTT.

In DNA form, the CDR3 reads TGTGCCAGCAGGTCTCAGGGGGAAGACGAGCAGTACTTC. Translating gives CASRSQGEDEQYF. The chain joins TRBV6-5 to TRBJ2-7; 7 bases are a match to TRBD1. Germline V lookup: CDR1 MNHEY, CDR2 SVGAGI. The CDR3 has 13 amino acids. V dropped 6 bases and J dropped 5; count of bases not matched to a gene: 7.

The chain is built from TRBV5-4 and TRBJ2-5; 13 nucleotides agree with TRBD2. The J call may be mistaken, given a closer DNA end match to TRBJ2-7. Germline V gene sequence: CDR1 SGHNT, CDR2 YYREEE (reference sequence). This CDR3 is 17 amino acids long. The CDR3 DNA reads as TGTGCCAGCAGCAGCGGACTAGCGGGAGAAATGCCCTACGAGCAGTACTTC. Translating gives CASSSGLAGEMPYEQYF.

The chain recombines TRBV6-5 with TRBJ1-2, with 8 bases identical to TRBD1. The V gene end was trimmed by 4 bases and the J gene end by 4 bases; junction bases not matched to a gene: 8. CDR1 and CDR2 from the germline V gene are MNHEY and SVGAGI. The CDR3 is made up of 15 amino acids. CDR3 amino acids: CASSSPGQGGYGYTF. DNA of the CDR3: TGTGCCAGCAGTTCACCAGGACAGGGCGGCTATGGCTACACCTTC.

The table lists this clone with a count of one. The J gene is TRBJ2-3, the V gene TRBV9; TRBD2 is a possible D gene (6 bases). The CDR3 totals 18 residues. V dropped 0 bases and J dropped 2 bases, with 19 bases sitting between them. The V gene's germline CDR1 is SGDLS and CDR2 YYNGEE. The CDR3 spells CASSVGEILLADTDTQYF. For the CDR3, the DNA is TGTGCCAGCAGCGTAGGGGAGATCTTACTAGCTGACACAGATACGCAGTATTTT.

V usage is TRBV10-3 and J usage is TRBJ1-2; 8 nucleotides agree with TRBD1. The germline V gene has CDR1 ENHRY and CDR2 SYGVKD. V gave up 10 bases and J gave up 4 bases; unmatched junction bases: 5. CDR3 length equals 12 residues. This CDR3 reads CASGQGSYGYTF. In nucleotides, the CDR3 is TGTGCCAGCGGACAGGGAAGCTATGGCTACACCTTC.

V is TRBV27 and J is TRBJ2-7; no definite D call. Germline V gene lookup returns CDR1 MNHEY and CDR2 SMNVEV (reference sequence). V gave up 5 bases and J gave up 3 bases, with 14 bases separating them. The CDR3 covers 14 residues. This CDR3 reads CASSPTNPLYEQYF. CDR3 nucleotides: TGTGCCAGCAGTCCCACTAACCCCCTCTACGAGCAGTACTTC.